One sample yielded the 18 T cell receptor beta chains listed below, sequenced in a study of CD8+ T cells in alopecia areata. TCR sequencing used cDNA made by reverse transcription of extracted RNA. This table comes from immunoSEQ multiplex PCR, and its TCRdb copy is limited to in-frame clones, with some not included. The table has 140,000 to 150,000 clones, under 60% seen once. This specimen consisted of CD4+ T cells sorted from blood, obtained at week 0. The receptors were gathered from a human donor with alopecia areata.

CDR3 loop: CASSLYGFGSQAFF. The CDR3 nucleotides are TGTGCCAGCAGCTTGTATGGATTTGGCTCCCAAGCTTTCTTT. The chain couples TRBV5-4 to TRBJ1-1; D is uncertain. The CDR3 covers 14 residues. Germline values: CDR1 SGHNT, CDR2 YYREEE (reference sequence). V was trimmed by 1 base and J by 9 bases, leaving 16 bases between them. The full variable domain, in which reference TRBV5-4 and TRBJ1-1 provide the parts outside the CDR3, is ETGVTQSPTHLIKTRGQQVTLRCSSQSGHNTVSWYQQALGQGPQFIFQYYREEENGRGNFPPRFSGLQFPNYSSELNVNALELDDSALYLCASSLYGFGSQAFFGQGTRLTVV.

This chain links TRBV7-2 with TRBJ1-2, with D unclear. The CDR3 runs 14 residues. The V end was cut by 2 bases, the J end by 4 bases, with 11 bases between. The V gene's germline CDR1 is SGHTA and CDR2 FQGNSA. CDR3 DNA sequence: TGTGCCAGCAGCTTACCGTCTGAGGCCTATGGCTACACCTTC. Its translation: CASSLPSEAYGYTF.

This clone was picked up a small number of times. The chain joins TRBV10-3 to TRBJ2-7; TRBD1 might be the D (6 bases). This CDR3 spans 13 amino acids. Between the trimmed V and J ends, which lost 6 bases and 3 bases, there was a span of 12 bases. The V gene's germline CDR1 is ENHRY and CDR2 SYGVKD. The CDR3 is CAIRAVQGYEQYF. Here the CDR3 DNA reads TGTGCCATCAGGGCGGTACAGGGCTACGAGCAGTACTTC.

CDR3 region: CASSLAGDRGGEQYF. In DNA form, the CDR3 reads TGCGCCAGCAGCTTGGCTGGGGACAGGGGTGGTGAGCAGTACTTC. The chain has TRBV5-1 and TRBJ2-7; 10 bases fit TRBD1. Germline loops: CDR1 SGHRS, CDR2 YFSETQ. CDR3 length: 15 amino acids. Germline trimming cut 0 bases from V and 7 bases from J; bases unmatched to any gene: 7.

The chain carries TRBV5-1 and TRBJ1-6; D remains ambiguous. Trimming left V 0 bases short and J 9 bases short, with 7 bases between. Germline lookup yields CDR1 SGHRS and CDR2 YFSETQ. This CDR3 is built from 13 residues. This CDR3 is CASSLADGSPLHF. The CDR3 region has the DNA TGCGCCAGCAGCTTGGCGGACGGTTCACCCCTCCACTTT.

The V and J genes are TRBV4-2 and TRBJ2-7; tentative D call: TRBD2 (5 bases). The CDR3 is 14 residues long. CDR1 and CDR2 from the germline V gene are LGHNA and YNFKEQ. V lost 3 bases to trimming and J lost 3 bases, with 12 bases between them. The CDR3 DNA sequence: TGTGCCAGCAGCCACCGGGGTAATTACTACGAGCAGTACTTC. Translating gives CASSHRGNYYEQYF.

The chain couples TRBV10-1 to TRBJ2-2; 7 bases fit TRBD1. From germline, CDR1 is WNHNN and CDR2 SYGVQD (reference sequence). This CDR3 is built from 13 residues. V lost 6 bases and J lost 9; bases outside the gene matches: 7. The CDR3 DNA reads TGCGCCAGCAGCCCACAGGGGAGAAGGGAGCTGTTTTTT. Translating it yields CASSPQGRRELFF.

The V gene is TRBV2, the J gene TRBJ2-7; no firm D call. Germline lookup yields CDR1 SNHLY and CDR2 FYNNEI. This CDR3 is built from 12 residues. With 9 bases removed from V and 5 bases from J, the gap between germline ends came to 14 bases. CDR3 sequence (DNA): TGTGCCAGAGCCAGGCAGGAAAACGAGCAGTACTTC. Its protein is CARARQENEQYF. Looking up the rest from reference TRBV2 and TRBJ2-7 gives the full variable domain: EPEVTQTPSHQVTQMGQEVILRCVPISNHLYFYWYRQILGQKVEFLVSFYNNEISEKSEIFDDQFSVERPDGSNFTLKIRSTKLEDSAMYFCARARQENEQYFGPGTRLTVT.

This clone was seen a few times. This chain links TRBV4-3 with TRBJ2-7; 9 nucleotides line up with TRBD1. V lost 3 bases to trimming and J lost 6 bases; unmatched junction nucleotides: 6. Looked up from germline, CDR1 is LGHNA and CDR2 is YSLEER. The CDR3 is made up of 14 amino acids. As DNA, the CDR3 is TGCGCCAGCAGCCACCGGACAGGGGCTGGCGAGCAGTACTTC. This codes for CASSHRTGAGEQYF.

V gene TRBV5-1 combines with J gene TRBJ1-4; no clear D gene. CDR1 is SGHRS, CDR2 YFSETQ, per germline. The ends were cut back, 4 bases at V and 4 bases at J, with 11 bases in the middle. The CDR3 is 14 amino acids. The CDR3 is CASSRGRDNEKLFF. In DNA form, the CDR3 reads TGCGCCAGCAGCCGTGGACGAGATAATGAAAAACTGTTTTTT. Full variable domain (outside the CDR3, taken from reference TRBV5-1 and TRBJ1-4): KAGVTQTPRYLIKTRGQQVTLSCSPISGHRSVSWYQQTPGQGLQFLFEYFSETQRNKGNFPGRFSGRQFSNSRSEMNVSTLELGDSALYLCASSRGRDNEKLFFGSGTQLSVL.

This chain links TRBV5-1 with TRBJ1-1, with unresolved D. V lost 1 base, J lost 1 base, and 11 bases lay in between. This CDR3 spans 15 amino acids. The germline CDR1 and CDR2 sequences are SGHRS and YFSETQ. CDR3 bases: TGCGCCAGCAGCTTGACCCTATCAGGGAACACTGAAGCTTTCTTT. It is translated as CASSLTLSGNTEAFF.

The V gene is TRBV2, the J gene TRBJ1-1; D is perhaps TRBD1 (5 bases). Trimming left V 6 bases short and J 1 base short, with 12 bases between. This CDR3 comprises 14 residues. Germline V gene data show CDR1 as SNHLY and CDR2 as FYNNEI. CDR3 sequence (DNA): TGTGCCAGCAGCGCAGGGTCGGGGAACACTGAAGCTTTCTTT. Translated, it gives CASSAGSGNTEAFF. Based on the CDR3 plus reference TRBV2 and TRBJ1-1, the full variable domain is EPEVTQTPSHQVTQMGQEVILRCVPISNHLYFYWYRQILGQKVEFLVSFYNNEISEKSEIFDDQFSVERPDGSNFTLKIRSTKLEDSAMYFCASSAGSGNTEAFFGQGTRLTVV.

There are a few counts of this clone. The chain carries TRBV7-2 and TRBJ2-3, with D uncertain. Deletions cut 8 bases from V and 0 bases from J, with 9 bases between. The CDR3 sequence is 13 residues long. Per germline, CDR1 SGHTA and CDR2 FQGNSA. In nucleotides, the CDR3 is TGTGCCAGCGGGGATAGGAGCACAGATACGCAGTATTTT. This sequence encodes CASGDRSTDTQYF.

J is TRBJ1-5 and V is TRBV6-1; D is ambiguous. The germline V gene encodes CDR1 MNHNS and CDR2 SASEGT. V was cut by 7 bases and J by 4 bases, with 14 bases left in between. The CDR3 sequence is 14 residues long. This chain's CDR3 is CASILLRANQPQHF. Written as DNA, the CDR3 is TGTGCCAGCATTCTTCTCAGAGCTAATCAGCCCCAGCATTTT.

The V call is TRBV13, the J call TRBJ2-7; no definite D call. This CDR3 has 14 amino acids. The V and J ends lost 0 bases and 0 bases respectively, with 6 bases between them. Germline V gives CDR1 PRHDT, CDR2 FYEKMQ (reference sequence). This chain's CDR3 is CASSLGLTSYEQYF. CDR3 nucleotide sequence: TGTGCCAGCAGCTTAGGACTGACCTCCTACGAGCAGTACTTC.

The chain joins TRBV4-1 to TRBJ2-2; the D is unclear. The CDR3 has 15 amino acids. Germline V gene lookup returns CDR1 MGHRA and CDR2 YSYEKL. The V and J ends lost 1 base and 1 base respectively, with 7 bases between them. CDR3 amino acids: CASSQGTVNTGELFF. The DNA of the CDR3 is TGCGCCAGCAGCCAAGGAACAGTGAACACCGGGGAGCTGTTTTTT.

This chain's CDR3 is CASSQEGQRGSPLHF. The CDR3 region has the DNA TGCGCCAGCAGCCAAGAGGGACAGCGGGGTTCACCCCTCCACTTT. The rearrangement links TRBV4-3 to TRBJ1-6; 7 bases are a match to TRBD1. CDR3 size: 15 residues. CDR1 and CDR2 from the germline V gene are LGHNA and YSLEER. Unmatched junction bases numbered 5, after V lost 0 bases and J lost 9 bases.

This clone was counted only a few times. The CDR3 reads CASGDGLVYEQYF. CDR3 DNA: TGTGCCAGCGGTGACGGGCTAGTCTACGAGCAGTACTTC. V usage is TRBV11-1 and J usage is TRBJ2-7; D unresolved. The CDR3 runs 13 residues. The germline V and J ends were trimmed by 8 bases and 3 bases, with 14 bases remaining between them. Germline V CDR1 and CDR2: SGHAT, FQDESV (reference sequence).